These 3 T cell receptor beta chains were sequenced from one sample in a study of Ad26.COV2.S vaccination and SARS-CoV-2 variants. Treatment meaning: approximately 18 received Ad26.COV2.S at low or high dose, single or two shots; about 5 received placebo; per-sample allocation not given. Collection of the samples took place on day 63 after the first injection of vaccine or placebo. Produced via immunoSEQ multiplex PCR; TCRdb's table is partial and in-frame only. The repertoire has about 480,000 clones, roughly 87% of them found once; the top ten carry around 13%. This specimen was peripheral blood, taken in a trial of Ad26.COV2.S vaccine versus placebo. The receptors come from a person between 18 and 59 years old who received the Ad26.COV2.S COVID-19 vaccine or a placebo.

The chain uses TRBV24-1 and TRBJ2-3, with unresolved D. Germline V gives CDR1 KGHDR, CDR2 SFDVKD. The CDR3 contains 13 residues. V was trimmed by 6 bases and J by 0 bases, leaving 6 bases between them. The CDR3 bases are TGTGCCACCAGTCTGGGCAGCACAGATACGCAGTATTTT. The encoded protein is CATSLGSTDTQYF.

The chain uses TRBV4-1 and TRBJ1-2, with D uncertain. Germline V gene data show CDR1 as MGHRA and CDR2 as YSYEKL. V was trimmed by 1 base and J by 5 bases, leaving 14 bases between them. The CDR3 is 15 amino acids. As DNA, the CDR3 is TGCGCCAGCAGCCAAGTGGGCTACCGAAAGTATGGCTACACCTTC. It encodes CASSQVGYRKYGYTF.

This clone has just one count. The rearrangement joins TRBV27 to TRBJ2-1, with D perhaps matching TRBD1 (6 bases). Deletions cut 4 bases from V and 7 bases from J, with 14 bases between. This CDR3 is built from 14 residues. Germline CDR1 is MNHEY and CDR2 is SMNVEV (reference sequence). The DNA of the CDR3 is TGTGCCAGCAGTTCGAGGCAGGGGATGAATGAGCAGTTCTTC. Protein: CASSSRQGMNEQFF.